The 9 T cell receptor beta chains below all came from one sample that was sequenced in a study of OX40 agonist ivuxolimab in advanced cancers. Here immunoSEQ multiplex PCR was the method, and the copy in TCRdb shows in-frame clones only, minus some. Of tens of thousands of clones listed, approximately 89% are singletons. The material was CD4+ or CD8+ T cells sorted from blood, obtained in a trial of the OX40 agonist ivuxolimab. The receptors shown here come from an adult with an advanced solid tumor such as melanoma, head and neck, liver or kidney cancer.

The chain carries TRBV27 and TRBJ1-5, with D possibly matching TRBD1 (5 bases). Trimming removed 0 bases from V and 7 bases from J, with 10 bases in between. The CDR3 extends over 14 amino acids. Germline V CDR1 and CDR2: MNHEY, SMNVEV (reference sequence). The CDR3 protein is CASSLSGEGQPQHF. In DNA, the CDR3 is TGTGCCAGCAGTTTATCGGGGGAAGGACAGCCCCAGCATTTT.

This clone was observed a single time. This chain links TRBV7-3 with TRBJ2-7; D unresolved. Deletions cut 6 bases from V and 2 bases from J, with 20 bases between. Looked up from germline, CDR1 is SGHTA and CDR2 is FQGTGA. This CDR3 has 16 amino acids. CDR3 amino acids: CASSTGSPPPTYEQYF. The DNA of the CDR3 is TGTGCCAGCAGTACTGGATCCCCACCGCCAACCTACGAGCAGTACTTC.

The chain uses TRBV19 and TRBJ2-6; TRBD2 is a possible D gene (6 bases). The V gene lost 3 bases and the J gene lost 2 bases, with 8 bases spanning the gap. CDR1 is LNHDA, CDR2 SQIVND, per germline (reference sequence). This CDR3 comprises 15 residues. The DNA for the CDR3 is TGTGCCAGTAGTATTTCGGGGGCTGGGGCCAACGTCCTGACTTTC. This sequence encodes CASSISGAGANVLTF.

The V and J genes are TRBV5-6 and TRBJ2-7; no definite D call. V was trimmed by 4 bases and J by 2 bases, leaving 10 bases between them. This CDR3 has 13 residues. Germline CDR1 reads SGHDT; CDR2 reads YYEEEE. The CDR3 coding sequence is TGTGCCAGCAGCACCGACGGAACCTACGAGCAGTACTTC. It specifies CASSTDGTYEQYF.

The chain uses TRBV6-1 and TRBJ2-1; TRBD2 is a possible D gene (6 bases). The CDR3 totals 13 residues. Germline CDR1 MNHNS, CDR2 SASEGT. V lost 3 bases and J lost 15, with 18 bases in between. The CDR3 reads CASSDGGPRLGFF. DNA for the CDR3: TGTGCCAGCAGTGATGGAGGGCCACGTCTCGGGTTCTTC.

The CDR3 DNA follows: TGCGCCAGCAGCCGCCAAGAGAGACACTCAGAGACCCAGTACTTC. It codes for CASSRQERHSETQYF. J is TRBJ2-5 and V is TRBV4-1; no clear D gene. V lost 4 bases, J lost 4 bases, and 16 bases lay in between. The CDR3 spans 15 residues. The germline CDR1 and CDR2 sequences are MGHRA and YSYEKL.

This clone was picked up one time. The chain combines TRBV6-5 with TRBJ2-1; D is uncertain. The CDR3 consists of 15 residues. Germline values: CDR1 MNHEY, CDR2 SVGAGI. V was shortened by 2 bases and J by 0 bases, with 8 bases between the two germline ends. The CDR3, as DNA: TGTGCCAGCAGTTACGCAGGCAGCTCCTACAATGAGCAGTTCTTC. It is translated as CASSYAGSSYNEQFF.

This CDR3 is CASSVGVGASSGNTIYF. For the CDR3, the DNA is TGTGCCAGCAGCGTAGGGGTGGGGGCAAGCTCTGGAAACACCATATATTTT. The V gene is TRBV9, the J gene TRBJ1-3; TRBD1 is a possible D gene (6 bases). The V end was cut by 0 bases, the J end by 0 bases, with 13 bases between. Germline V CDR1 and CDR2: SGDLS, YYNGEE. The CDR3 is 17 residues long.

This clone was found once. CDR3 sequence reads: CASSLQGETDTQYF. For the CDR3, the DNA is TGTGCCAGCAGCTTGCAGGGGGAGACAGATACGCAGTATTTT. The rearrangement uses TRBV7-6 and TRBJ2-3; 7 nucleotides align to TRBD1. The CDR3 sequence is 14 residues long. CDR1 is SGHVS and CDR2 is FNYEAQ in the germline V gene. Losses at the gene ends were 3 bases for V and 3 bases for J; bases not matched to a gene: 3.